Included here is one T cell receptor (beta chain) sequence, with context. This specimen belongs to a study of blood T cell repertoires in COVID-19. Background on the study: Samples of COVID-19 (acute and convalescent) were obtained from the United States, Italy and Spain. Sources were T cells, B-cell-depleted T cells, or PBMCs; the material itself was cDNA or gDNA.

Some clones are missing from TCRdb's copy, which holds only in-frame ones; the method was immunoSEQ multiplex PCR. The sample holds 200,000 to 250,000 clones, 80% to 90% seen once. V lost 6 bases to trimming and J lost 8 bases, with 13 bases between them. Germline V gives CDR1 MNHEY, CDR2 SVGAGI. CDR3 length equals 12 residues. This sequence joins TRBV6-5 and TRBJ1-1, with a tentative D call TRBD1 (5 bases). The TCR comes from a young man who had recovered from COVID-19. The material sequenced was peripheral blood. DNA for the CDR3: TGTGCCAGCAGGCGTCAGGGTAAAGAAGCTTTCTTT. This encodes CASRRQGKEAFF.